The following is a T cell receptor beta chain sequence with its context. Its antigen is not identified. This CDR3 spans 23 amino acids. Per the germline V gene, CDR1 is SGDLS and CDR2 is YYNGEE. The V and J ends lost 0 bases and 6 bases, in that order; junction bases with no gene match: 31. The source of the sample is a study of vaccination effects on CD4 cells after COVID-19. Following culture for around 10 days, CD4+ T cells were isolated. Everyone in the study got two shots of either the BNT162b2 or mRNA-1273 vaccine. The vaccine recipients had no prior SARS-CoV-2 infection, with negative nucleocapsid antibodies. On both days 3 and 7, half of the culture medium was replaced with IL-2 medium. General observations from the study: Early timepoints after infection were absent, and convalescent patients were few in the study.

This table comes from immunoSEQ multiplex PCR, and its TCRdb copy is limited to in-frame clones, with some not included. The repertoire includes tens of thousands of clones, 74% of them detected once, and about 2.2% sits in the top ten. The sample in question was CD4+ T cells from PBMCs cultured without peptide, obtained after COVID-19 vaccination. V and J are TRBV9 and TRBJ2-3, with 7 bases matching TRBD1. The clonotype comes from a human donor who received a COVID-19 vaccine. The DNA for the CDR3 is TGTGCCAGCAGCGTAGGAGGGTTTTGGGGCGAGGGGGCGGCTCTCCGGGTCTTGGATACGCAGTATTTT. This encodes CASSVGGFWGEGAALRVLDTQYF.